This TCR beta chain was documented in a study of shared clonotypes between healthy human individuals. Produced via immunoSEQ multiplex PCR; TCRdb's table is partial and in-frame only. The table records a few million clones, 90% to 95% of them present only once. The CDR3 sequence is 16 residues long. V was pared by 4 bases and J by 1 base, with 9 bases of the junction left unmatched. Germline V gives CDR1 SGHDN, CDR2 FVKESK. In the case of this clone: Its antigen remains unidentified.

Study-wide results and caveats: Limited genetic and exposure-history diversity came from having few donors. Non-shared clonotypes had lower generation probabilities than those shared by all four donors.

Sequenced material: naive CD4+ T cells from PBMCs. Subset denoted: CD45RA+ positively selected. The origin of this receptor is a man between 18 and 35 years old in good health. Some clones in this sample may be carry-over from other donors' samples. This rearrangement joins TRBV14 to TRBJ2-5; 7 bases fit TRBD2. The CDR3 loop reads CASSPGLAVLQETQYF. The CDR3 bases are TGTGCCAGCAGCCCGGGGCTAGCGGTACTCCAAGAGACCCAGTACTTC.